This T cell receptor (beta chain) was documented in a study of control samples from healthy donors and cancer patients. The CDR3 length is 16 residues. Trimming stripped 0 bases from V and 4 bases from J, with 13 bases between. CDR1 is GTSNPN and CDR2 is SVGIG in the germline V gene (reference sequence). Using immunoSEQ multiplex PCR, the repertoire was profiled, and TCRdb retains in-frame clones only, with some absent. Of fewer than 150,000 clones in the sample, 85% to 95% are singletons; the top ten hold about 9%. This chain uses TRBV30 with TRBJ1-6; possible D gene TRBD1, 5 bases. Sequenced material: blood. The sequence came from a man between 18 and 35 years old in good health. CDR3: CAWSVSWDPYNSPLHF. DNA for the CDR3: TGTGCCTGGAGTGTATCCTGGGACCCTTATAATTCACCCCTCCACTTT.